These 22 T cell receptor beta chains came from one sample sequenced in a study of CD8 T cells in ankylosing spondylitis (dated by TCRdb to the late 2010s). Library construction relied on 5' RACE. Data came from an Illumina HiSeq 2500. TCRdb trimmed public reads at Q25 via fastp, called clones via MiXCR and kept in-frame beta chains. Every entry covers one CDR3 protein and lists the most common genes and DNA from its rows. This sample has 380,000 or so distinct CDR3 sequences in its table, and approximately 20% of those were observed once. The leading ten clones occupy about an eighth of the sample. The material sequenced was blood, either unsorted or a sorted T cell fraction (not recorded which). Every receptor here comes from a male donor with ankylosing spondylitis or in good health (not recorded which).

This clonotype was counted a few times. The chain recombines TRBV20-1 with TRBJ2-1, with 12 bases fitting TRBD2. Germline CDR1 and CDR2: DFQATT and SNEGSKA (reference sequence). The CDR3 length is 15 residues. V lost 0 bases and J lost 8; bases outside the gene matches: 5. The CDR3 DNA reads as TGCAGTGCTAGAGATCTAGCGGGGGGGCCCGATGAGCAGTTCTTC. It is translated as CSARDLAGGPDEQFF.

The chain couples TRBV6-1 to TRBJ1-2; D unresolved. The germline V and J ends were trimmed by 5 bases and 3 bases, with 10 bases remaining between them. Looked up from germline, CDR1 is MNHNS and CDR2 is SASEGT. The CDR3 is made up of 13 amino acids. CDR3 sequence reads: CASSKANYYGYTF. The DNA of the CDR3 is TGTGCCAGCAGTAAGGCAAACTACTATGGCTACACCTTC.

For this clonotype: This may stem from a read error, because a much larger clone lies one nucleotide away. The chain has TRBV5-1 and TRBJ2-1; D ambiguous. In germline, CDR1 is SGHRS, CDR2 YFSETQ. The CDR3 contains 15 residues. CDR3 nucleotide sequence: TGCGCCAGCAGCTTTGACTGGAGCTCCTACGATGAGCAGTTCTTC. Amino acids: CASSFDWSSYDEQFF.

This clonotype appeared a few times. The rearrangement links TRBV2 to TRBJ2-7; possibly TRBD2 for D (6 bases). The V and J ends lost 7 bases and 7 bases respectively, with 20 bases between them. Germline V gene lookup returns CDR1 SNHLY and CDR2 FYNNEI. CDR3 size: 14 residues. CDR3 in DNA: TGTGCCAGCACCGAGGGGACTTACAACGGGGAGCAGTACTTC. Translating it yields CASTEGTYNGEQYF.

The chain combines TRBV3-1 with TRBJ2-1; no clear D gene. CDR1 and CDR2 (germline): LGHDT, YNNKEL (reference sequence). There are 12 residues in the CDR3. V was cut by 1 base and J by 7 bases, with 5 bases left in between. As DNA, the CDR3 is TGTGCCAGCAGCCAAGGGCCGAATGAGCAGTTCTTC. Translation gives CASSQGPNEQFF.

The V call is TRBV12-3 or TRBV12-4, the J call TRBJ2-3; D is possibly TRBD1 (6 bases). The ends were cut back, 8 bases at V and 10 bases at J, with 13 bases in the middle. The CDR3 runs to 11 residues. The DNA for the CDR3 is TGTGCCAGCGGGACCGGGACATCGCAGTATTTT. Translated, it gives CASGTGTSQYF.

The V and J genes are TRBV5-1 and TRBJ2-3; 11 bases line up with TRBD2. Germline V gives CDR1 SGHRS, CDR2 YFSETQ. Trimming cost V 4 bases and J 2 bases; bases outside gene matches: 6. The CDR3 loop spans 16 amino acids. CDR3 sequence: CASSLLAGEITDTQYF. CDR3 DNA: TGCGCCAGCAGCCTACTAGCGGGGGAAATCACAGATACGCAGTATTTT.

In this sample, this clonotype turned up many times. The chain's CDR3 is CASSLEGGDTQYF. CDR3 nucleotide sequence: TGTGCCAGCAGTTTAGAGGGGGGTGATACGCAGTATTTT. This chain uses TRBV12-3 or TRBV12-4 with TRBJ2-3; D possibly uses TRBD1 or TRBD2 (6 bases each). The CDR3 covers 13 residues. The V gene lost 1 base and the J gene lost 6 bases, with 8 bases spanning the gap.

The V and J genes are TRBV4-2 and TRBJ2-7, with D unresolved. CDR1 and CDR2 (germline): LGHNA, YNFKEQ. V was shortened by 1 base and J by 7 bases, with 5 bases between the two germline ends. The CDR3 has 11 residues. The CDR3 spells CASSQGSEQYF. For the CDR3, the DNA is TGTGCCAGCAGCCAAGGGTCTGAGCAGTACTTC.

This clonotype was recorded a few times. The genes are TRBV7-9 and TRBJ2-1; 8 bases agree with TRBD1. The CDR3 spans 17 residues. The V gene's germline CDR1 is SEHNR and CDR2 FQNEAQ (reference sequence). The V and J ends lost 3 bases and 0 bases, in that order; junction bases with no gene match: 7. The CDR3 nucleotides read TGTGCCAGCAGCTTCCAGGGGGCTTTGAGCTCCTACAATGAGCAGTTCTTC. This encodes CASSFQGALSSYNEQFF.

This clonotype showed up just a few times. V and J are TRBV7-8 and TRBJ2-5; D call uncertain. The CDR3 sequence is 9 residues long. Looked up from germline, CDR1 is SGHVS and CDR2 is FQNEAQ. V lost 10 bases and J 5 bases, leaving 5 bases between the germline ends. CDR3: CATDETQYF. DNA for the CDR3: TGTGCCACCGACGAGACCCAGTACTTC.

The chain combines TRBV12-3 or TRBV12-4 with TRBJ2-7; D not resolved. V lost 6 bases to trimming and J lost 3 bases, with 15 bases between them. The CDR3 consists of 14 residues. The CDR3 loop reads CASSHGGTGYEQYF. The DNA for the CDR3 is TGTGCCAGCAGCCACGGTGGAACGGGCTACGAGCAGTACTTC.

CDR3 nucleotide sequence: TGTGCCAGCAGCGAGCAGGTAGCGGGGGCGTTCACAGATACGCAGTATTTT. This codes for CASSEQVAGAFTDTQYF. This chain joins TRBV9 and TRBJ2-3; 9 positions match TRBD2. Germline V gives CDR1 SGDLS, CDR2 YYNGEE. CDR3 length: 17 amino acids. The trim removed 3 bases at V and 2 bases at J, leaving 10 bases unmatched.

A word on this clonotype: The conserved closing phenylalanine or tryptophan is absent in this CDR3, likely reflecting a read error. The genes are TRBV11-2 and TRBJ2-1, with a possible D match to TRBD1 (6 bases). This CDR3 is 13 amino acids long. Between the trimmed V and J ends, which lost 3 bases and 8 bases, there was a span of 11 bases. Germline values: CDR1 SGHAT, CDR2 FQNNGV. The chain's CDR3 is CASSFLRGHEQFL. The CDR3 DNA reads TGTGCCAGCAGCTTCCTCAGGGGCCATGAGCAGTTCTTG.

This clonotype was counted only a few times. The rearrangement uses TRBV10-3 and TRBJ2-7; D is uncertain. This CDR3 comprises 13 residues. CDR1 and CDR2 from the germline V gene are ENHRY and SYGVKD. The V gene lost 7 bases and the J gene lost 0 bases, with 10 bases spanning the gap. The DNA for the CDR3 is TGTGCCATCAATTCCGGGCCCTCCTACGAGCAGTACTTC. Amino acid sequence: CAINSGPSYEQYF.

The rearrangement joins TRBV15 to TRBJ2-1; 12 bases are a match to TRBD1. The CDR3 is 15 residues long. After removal of 5 bases from V and 8 bases from J, the junction contained 7 bases not matched to a gene. Looked up from germline, CDR1 is LNHNV and CDR2 is YYDKDF (reference sequence). The CDR3 coding sequence is TGTGCCACCAGCGCCGGGACAGGGGGCGGGTATGAGCAGTTCTTC. Translation: CATSAGTGGGYEQFF. Drawing the rest from reference TRBV15 and TRBJ2-1, the complete variable domain is DAMVIQNPRYQVTQFGKPVTLSCSQTLNHNVMYWYQQKSSQAPKLLFHYYDKDFNNEADTPDNFQSRRPNTSFCFLDIRSPGLGDTAMYLCATSAGTGGGYEQFFGPGTRLTVL.

The rearrangement uses TRBV11-2 and TRBJ2-1; D not certain. From germline, CDR1 is SGHAT and CDR2 FQNNGV. Trimming took 5 bases from V and 6 from J, leaving 11 bases between them. The CDR3 loop spans 13 amino acids. CDR3 coding DNA: TGTGCCAGCAGCCCGCGACCCCTCAATGAGCAGTTCTTC. Protein product: CASSPRPLNEQFF.

As concerns this clonotype: Here the CDR3 omits its conserved ending phenylalanine or tryptophan, so a read error is the likely source. The CDR3 nucleotides read TGCAGTGCTAGAGATGTTGGAGATTACGAGCAGTACCTC. Protein: CSARDVGDYEQYL. The V call is TRBV20-1, the J call TRBJ2-7; no clear D. CDR3 length: 13 amino acids. V was pared by 0 bases and J by 4 bases, with 10 bases between. CDR1 and CDR2 (germline): DFQATT, SNEGSKA (reference sequence).

Only a few counts were recorded for this clonotype. The chain couples TRBV12-3 or TRBV12-4 to TRBJ1-1, with D unclear. Trimming removed 0 bases from V and 6 bases from J, with 8 bases in between. The CDR3 loop spans 13 amino acids. In nucleotides, the CDR3 is TGTGCCAGCAGTTTAGCCTACAGCCCTGAAGCTTTCTTT. Translation: CASSLAYSPEAFF.

The chain is built from TRBV6-1 and TRBJ2-7; 7 positions match TRBD2. Germline CDR1 and CDR2: MNHNS and SASEGT. The junction had 6 bases not matched to a gene; V was cut back by 0 bases and J by 10 bases. CDR3 length: 13 residues. Here the CDR3 reads CASSEAYQRDQYF. The CDR3 DNA sequence: TGTGCCAGCAGTGAAGCGTACCAGCGGGATCAGTACTTC.

This clonotype has ten or more counts. The chain is built from TRBV20-1 and TRBJ1-5; 7 nucleotides match TRBD1. Trimming at V came to 0 bases and at J to 4 bases, leaving 3 bases not matched to a gene. The CDR3 contains 14 residues. Germline CDR1 and CDR2: DFQATT and SNEGSKA (reference sequence). The CDR3 DNA is TGCAGTGCTAGAGATAGGACAGGAAATCAGCCCCAGCATTTT. Residues: CSARDRTGNQPQHF.

The chain carries TRBV4-1 and TRBJ2-7, with 8 bases fitting TRBD2. After removal of 1 base from V and 2 bases from J, the junction contained 4 bases not matched to a gene. Germline V lookup: CDR1 MGHRA, CDR2 YSYEKL. The CDR3 is made up of 15 amino acids. CDR3 residues: CASSQVGGAAYEQYF. CDR3 DNA sequence: TGCGCCAGCAGCCAAGTCGGGGGGGCGGCCTACGAGCAGTACTTC.